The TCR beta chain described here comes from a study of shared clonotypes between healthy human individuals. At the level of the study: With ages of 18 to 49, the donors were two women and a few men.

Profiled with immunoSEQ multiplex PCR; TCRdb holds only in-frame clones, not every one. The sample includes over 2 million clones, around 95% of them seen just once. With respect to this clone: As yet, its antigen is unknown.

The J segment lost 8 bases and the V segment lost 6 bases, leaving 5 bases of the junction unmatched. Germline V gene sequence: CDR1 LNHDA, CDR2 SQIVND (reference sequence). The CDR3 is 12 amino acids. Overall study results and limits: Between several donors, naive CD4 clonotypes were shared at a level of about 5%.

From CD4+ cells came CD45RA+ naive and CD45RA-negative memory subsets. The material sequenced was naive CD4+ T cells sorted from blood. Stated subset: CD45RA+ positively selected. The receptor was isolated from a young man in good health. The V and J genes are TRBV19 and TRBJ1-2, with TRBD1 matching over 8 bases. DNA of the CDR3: TGTGCCAGTAGCGAACAGGGGGTCGGCTACACCTTC. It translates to CASSEQGVGYTF.